This T cell receptor (beta chain) emerged from a study of blood T cells in healthy people across ages. General study findings and limits: Comparison with aged donors showed that long-lived donors had more naive CD4+ cells and higher diversity.

A second PCR of about 7 to 11 cycles used a sample-barcoded 5' primer and a J-beta primer mix. TCRdb ran MiXCR on the 5' RACE reads and lists one entry per CDR3 protein. The table shows more than 1,400,000 distinct CDR3 sequences, with about 43% occurring only once. The ends were cut back, 0 bases at V and 2 bases at J, with 8 bases in the middle. Per the germline V gene, CDR1 is DFQATT and CDR2 is SNEGSKA (reference sequence). The CDR3 sequence is 13 residues long. Of note for this clonotype: Its antigen is still unknown.

The receptor's source is a woman between 18 and 29 years old in good health. Specimen: blood. V gene TRBV20-1 combines with J gene TRBJ2-7; D is unclear. CDR3 DNA: TGCAGTGCTAGAGATTCTGCCGCCTACGAGCAGTACTTC. Its protein product is CSARDSAAYEQYF.